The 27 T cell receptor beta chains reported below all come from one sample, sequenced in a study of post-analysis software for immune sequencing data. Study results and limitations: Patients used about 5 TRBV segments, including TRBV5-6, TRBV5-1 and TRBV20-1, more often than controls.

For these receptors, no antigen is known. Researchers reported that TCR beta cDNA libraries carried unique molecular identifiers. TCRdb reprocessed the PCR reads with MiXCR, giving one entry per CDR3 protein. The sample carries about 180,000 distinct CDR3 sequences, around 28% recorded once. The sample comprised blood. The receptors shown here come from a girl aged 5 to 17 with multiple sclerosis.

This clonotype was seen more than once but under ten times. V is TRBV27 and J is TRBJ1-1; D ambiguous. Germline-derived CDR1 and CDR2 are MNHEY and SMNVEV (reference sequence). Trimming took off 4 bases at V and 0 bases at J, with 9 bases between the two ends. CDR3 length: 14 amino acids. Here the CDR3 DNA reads TGTGCCAGCAGTTCCTCCATACTGAACACTGAAGCTTTCTTT. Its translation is CASSSSILNTEAFF.

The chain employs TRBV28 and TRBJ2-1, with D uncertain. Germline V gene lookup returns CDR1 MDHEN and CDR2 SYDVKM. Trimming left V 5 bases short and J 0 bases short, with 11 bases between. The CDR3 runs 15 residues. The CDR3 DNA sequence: TGTGCCAGCAGTCCCCCCCAAACCTCCTACAATGAGCAGTTCTTC. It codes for CASSPPQTSYNEQFF.

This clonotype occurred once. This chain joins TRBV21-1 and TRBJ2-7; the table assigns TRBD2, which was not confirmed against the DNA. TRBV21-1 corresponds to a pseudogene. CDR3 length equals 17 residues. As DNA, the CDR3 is TGTGCCAGCAGAAAAGCTCCTAGCGGGAGCTGTAAGGATGAGCAGTACTTC. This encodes CASRKAPSGSCKDEQYF.

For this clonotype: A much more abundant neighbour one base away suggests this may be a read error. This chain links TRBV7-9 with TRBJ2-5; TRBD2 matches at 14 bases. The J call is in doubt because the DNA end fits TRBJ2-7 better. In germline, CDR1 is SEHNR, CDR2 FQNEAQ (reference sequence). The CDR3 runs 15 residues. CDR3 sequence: CAGSRGLAGEYEQYF. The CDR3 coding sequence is TGTGCCGGCAGCAGGGGACTAGCGGGAGAGTACGAGCAGTACTTC.

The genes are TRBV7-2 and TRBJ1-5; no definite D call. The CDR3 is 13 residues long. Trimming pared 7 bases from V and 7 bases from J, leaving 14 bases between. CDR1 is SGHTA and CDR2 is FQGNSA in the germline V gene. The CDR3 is CASNRVQGQPQHF. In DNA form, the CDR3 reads TGTGCCAGCAACCGCGTTCAAGGGCAGCCCCAGCATTTT.

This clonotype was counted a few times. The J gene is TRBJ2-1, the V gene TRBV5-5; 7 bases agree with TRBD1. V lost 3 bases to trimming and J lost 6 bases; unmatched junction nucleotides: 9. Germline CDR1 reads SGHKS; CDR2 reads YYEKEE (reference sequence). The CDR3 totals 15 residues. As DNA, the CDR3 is TGTGCCAGCAGCTCGGGACAGTGGACGTTCAATGAGCAGTTCTTC. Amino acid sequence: CASSSGQWTFNEQFF.

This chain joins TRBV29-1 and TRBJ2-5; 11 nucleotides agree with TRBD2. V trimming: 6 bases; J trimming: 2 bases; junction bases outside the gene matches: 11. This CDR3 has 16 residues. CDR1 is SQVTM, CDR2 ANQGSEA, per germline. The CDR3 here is CSVGIAGGRGQETQYF. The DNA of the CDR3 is TGCAGCGTGGGAATAGCGGGAGGGAGGGGTCAAGAGACCCAGTACTTC. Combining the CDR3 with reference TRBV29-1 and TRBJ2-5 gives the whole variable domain SAVISQKPSRDICQRGTSLTIQCQVDSQVTMMFWYRQQPGQSLTLIATANQGSEATYESGFVIDKFPISRPNLTFSTLTVSNMSPEDSSIYLCSVGIAGGRGQETQYFGPGTRLLVL.

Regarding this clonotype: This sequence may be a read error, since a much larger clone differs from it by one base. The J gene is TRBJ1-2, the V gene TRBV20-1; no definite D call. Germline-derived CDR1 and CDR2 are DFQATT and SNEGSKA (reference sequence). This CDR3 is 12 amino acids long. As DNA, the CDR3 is TGCAGTGCTAGGACCCTCGCTTATGGCGACACCTTC. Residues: CSARTLAYGDTF.

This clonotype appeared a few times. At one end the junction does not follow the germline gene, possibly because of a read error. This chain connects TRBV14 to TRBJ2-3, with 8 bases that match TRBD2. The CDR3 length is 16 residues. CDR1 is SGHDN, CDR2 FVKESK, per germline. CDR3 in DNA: TGTGCCAGCAACCAAGGAAACGGGAGGGCCGAAGATACGCAGTATTTT. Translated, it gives CASNQGNGRAEDTQYF.

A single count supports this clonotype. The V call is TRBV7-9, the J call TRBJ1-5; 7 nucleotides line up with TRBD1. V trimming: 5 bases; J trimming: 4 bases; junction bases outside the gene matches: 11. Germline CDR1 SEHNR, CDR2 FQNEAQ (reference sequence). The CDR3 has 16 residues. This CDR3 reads CASSDSDRVSNQPQHF. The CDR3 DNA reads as TGTGCCAGCAGCGATAGTGACAGGGTATCGAATCAGCCCCAGCATTTT.

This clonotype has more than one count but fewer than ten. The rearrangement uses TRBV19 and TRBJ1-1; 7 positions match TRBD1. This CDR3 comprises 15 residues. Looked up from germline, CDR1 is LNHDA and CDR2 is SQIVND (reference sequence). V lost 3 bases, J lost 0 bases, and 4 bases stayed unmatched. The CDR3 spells CASSIWGQLNTEAFF. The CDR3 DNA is TGTGCCAGTAGTATCTGGGGACAGTTGAACACTGAAGCTTTCTTT.

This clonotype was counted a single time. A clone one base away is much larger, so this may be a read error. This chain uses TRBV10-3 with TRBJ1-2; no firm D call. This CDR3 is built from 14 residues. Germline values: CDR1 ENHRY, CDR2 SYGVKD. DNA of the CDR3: TGTGCCATCAGGGAGTCGGGCAGAGATCATGGCTACACCTTC. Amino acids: CAIRESGRDHGYTF.

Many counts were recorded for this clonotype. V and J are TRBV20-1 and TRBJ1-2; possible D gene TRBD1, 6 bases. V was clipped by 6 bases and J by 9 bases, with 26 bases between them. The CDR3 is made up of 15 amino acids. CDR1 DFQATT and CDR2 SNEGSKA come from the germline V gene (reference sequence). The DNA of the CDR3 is TGCAGTGCCAGATTCTCGGGGGGCAGCGGGAATCGCTACACCTTC. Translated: CSARFSGGSGNRYTF.

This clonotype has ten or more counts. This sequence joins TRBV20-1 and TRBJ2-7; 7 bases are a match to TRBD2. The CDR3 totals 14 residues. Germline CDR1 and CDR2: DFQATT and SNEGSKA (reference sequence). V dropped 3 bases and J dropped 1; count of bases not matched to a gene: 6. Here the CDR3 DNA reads TGCAGTGCTAGTCGCAGGGAGGGGTCCTACGAGCAGTACTTC. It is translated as CSASRREGSYEQYF.

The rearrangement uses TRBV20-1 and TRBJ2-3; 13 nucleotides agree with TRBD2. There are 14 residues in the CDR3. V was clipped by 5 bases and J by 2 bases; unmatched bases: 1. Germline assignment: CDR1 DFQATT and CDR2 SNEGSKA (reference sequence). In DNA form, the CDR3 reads TGCAGTGCTGGACTAGCGGGGGTCACAGATACGCAGTATTTT. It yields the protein CSAGLAGVTDTQYF.

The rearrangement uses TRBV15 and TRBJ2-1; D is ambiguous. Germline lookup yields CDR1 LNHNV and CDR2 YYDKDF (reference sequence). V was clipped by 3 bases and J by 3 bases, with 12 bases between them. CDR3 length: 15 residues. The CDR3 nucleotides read TGTGCCACCAGCAGGATGGCAGCCTTCTACAATGAGCAGTTCTTC. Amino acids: CATSRMAAFYNEQFF.

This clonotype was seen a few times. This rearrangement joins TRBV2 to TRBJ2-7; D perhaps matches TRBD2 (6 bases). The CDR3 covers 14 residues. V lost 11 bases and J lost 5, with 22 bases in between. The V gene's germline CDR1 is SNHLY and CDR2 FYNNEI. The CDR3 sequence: CAFPPPAGVDEQYF. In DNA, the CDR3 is TGTGCCTTCCCACCCCCAGCGGGTGTGGACGAGCAGTACTTC.

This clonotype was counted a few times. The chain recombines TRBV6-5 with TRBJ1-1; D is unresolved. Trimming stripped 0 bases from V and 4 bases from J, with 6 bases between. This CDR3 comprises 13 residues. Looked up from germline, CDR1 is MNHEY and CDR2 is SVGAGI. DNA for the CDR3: TGTGCCAGCAGTTACTCGCAGAGCACTGAAGCTTTCTTT. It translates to CASSYSQSTEAFF.

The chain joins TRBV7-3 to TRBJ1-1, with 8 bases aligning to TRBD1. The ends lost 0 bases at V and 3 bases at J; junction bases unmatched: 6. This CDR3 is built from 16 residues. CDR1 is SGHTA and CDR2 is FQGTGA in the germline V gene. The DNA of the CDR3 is TGTGCCAGCAGCTTAACCGGTCTGGGACAGGACACTGAAGCTTTCTTT. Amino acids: CASSLTGLGQDTEAFF.

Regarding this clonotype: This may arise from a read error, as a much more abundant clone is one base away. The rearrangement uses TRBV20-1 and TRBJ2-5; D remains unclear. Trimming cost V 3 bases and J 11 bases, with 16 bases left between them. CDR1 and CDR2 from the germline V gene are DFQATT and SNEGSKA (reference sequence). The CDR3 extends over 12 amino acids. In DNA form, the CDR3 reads TGCAGTGCTAGCGTGGTGGATAATGAGCAGTACTTC. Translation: CSASVVDNEQYF.

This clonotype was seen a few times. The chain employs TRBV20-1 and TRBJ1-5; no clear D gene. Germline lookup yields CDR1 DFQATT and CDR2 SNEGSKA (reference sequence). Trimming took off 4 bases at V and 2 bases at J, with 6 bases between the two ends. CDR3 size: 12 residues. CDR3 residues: CSAKRGNQPQHF. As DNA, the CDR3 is TGCAGTGCTAAACGGGGCAATCAGCCCCAGCATTTT.

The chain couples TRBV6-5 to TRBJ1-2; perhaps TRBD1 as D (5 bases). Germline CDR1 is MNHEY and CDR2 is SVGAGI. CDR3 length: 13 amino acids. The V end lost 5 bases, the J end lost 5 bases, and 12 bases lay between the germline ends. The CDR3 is CASSGTVSYGYTF. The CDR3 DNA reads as TGTGCCAGCAGTGGGACCGTCTCATATGGCTACACCTTC.

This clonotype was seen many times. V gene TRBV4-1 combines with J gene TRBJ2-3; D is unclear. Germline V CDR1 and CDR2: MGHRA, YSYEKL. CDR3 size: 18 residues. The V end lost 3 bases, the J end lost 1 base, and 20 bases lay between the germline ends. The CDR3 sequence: CASSQIDLRSTRTDTQYF. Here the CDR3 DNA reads TGCGCCAGCAGCCAGATCGATTTGCGCTCGACTCGCACAGATACGCAGTATTTT.

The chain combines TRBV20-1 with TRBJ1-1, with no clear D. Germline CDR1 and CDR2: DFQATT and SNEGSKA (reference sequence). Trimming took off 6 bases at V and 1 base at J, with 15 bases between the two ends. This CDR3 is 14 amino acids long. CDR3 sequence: CSAEKGEGNTEAFF. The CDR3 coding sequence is TGCAGTGCCGAAAAAGGCGAGGGGAACACTGAAGCTTTCTTT.

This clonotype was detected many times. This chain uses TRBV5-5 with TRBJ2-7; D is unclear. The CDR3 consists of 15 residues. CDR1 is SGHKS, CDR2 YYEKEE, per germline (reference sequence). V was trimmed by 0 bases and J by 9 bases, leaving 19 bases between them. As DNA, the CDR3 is TGTGCCAGCAGCTTGGAGGCAGGAAGACCTGTGATGCAGTACTTC. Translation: CASSLEAGRPVMQYF.

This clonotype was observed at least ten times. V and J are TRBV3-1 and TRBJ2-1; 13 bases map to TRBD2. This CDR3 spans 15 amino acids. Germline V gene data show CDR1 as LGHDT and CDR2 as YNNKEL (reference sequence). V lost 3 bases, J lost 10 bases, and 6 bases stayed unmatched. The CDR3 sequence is CASSQTSGGPGEQFF. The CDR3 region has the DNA TGTGCCAGCAGCCAGACTAGCGGGGGGCCGGGGGAGCAGTTCTTC.

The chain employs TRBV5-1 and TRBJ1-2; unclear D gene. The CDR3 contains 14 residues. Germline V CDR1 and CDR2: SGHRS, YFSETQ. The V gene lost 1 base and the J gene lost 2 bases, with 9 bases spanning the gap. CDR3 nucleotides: TGCGCCAGCAGCTTGTGGTCGGGAAACTATGGCTACACCTTC. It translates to CASSLWSGNYGYTF.